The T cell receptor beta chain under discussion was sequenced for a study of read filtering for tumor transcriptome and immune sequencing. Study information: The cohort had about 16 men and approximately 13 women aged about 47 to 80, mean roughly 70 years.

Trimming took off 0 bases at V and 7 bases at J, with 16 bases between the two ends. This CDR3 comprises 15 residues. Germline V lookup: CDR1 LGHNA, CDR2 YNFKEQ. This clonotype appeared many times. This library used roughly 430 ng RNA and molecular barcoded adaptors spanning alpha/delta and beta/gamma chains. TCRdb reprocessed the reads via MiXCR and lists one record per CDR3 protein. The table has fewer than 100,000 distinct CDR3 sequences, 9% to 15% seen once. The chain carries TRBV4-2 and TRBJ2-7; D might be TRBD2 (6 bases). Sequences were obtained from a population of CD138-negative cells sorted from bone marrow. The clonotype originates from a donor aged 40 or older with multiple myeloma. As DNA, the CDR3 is TGTGCCAGCAGCCAAGAAATGCTCGCGGGACGGGAGCAGTACTTC. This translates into CASSQEMLAGREQYF.